Listed below are T cell receptor beta chains from one sample, sequenced in a study of T cells in Graves' hyperthyroidism and ophthalmopathy. TCRdb re-called the multiplex PCR reads with MiXCR, one entry per CDR3 protein. The sample has about 400,000 distinct CDR3 sequences, roughly 14% seen once; the top ten hold roughly 13%. Sequencing was done on a sample of blood. These receptors came from a man in his late teens or twenties with Graves' ophthalmopathy. Each CDR3 is given with its conserved first and last residue. A D gene is named only where the DNA matches it firmly. Rows may omit the clone size; those that give it use once, few, many or a size class.

d_call | j_call | clone_size | v_call | cdr3_nt | cdr3_aa
- | TRBJ1-2 | many | TRBV6-5 | TGTGCCAGCAAAGGCTTCTTGGGGGACTATGGCTACACCTTC | CASKGFLGDYGYTF
- | TRBJ2-5 | many | TRBV28 | TGTGCCAGCCGTAAAGCGGAATTACAAGAGACCCAGTACTTC | CASRKAELQETQYF
- | TRBJ1-5 | many | TRBV19 | TGTGCCAGTAGTATTACCAGGGGAAGTAGCAATCAGCCCCAGCATTTT | CASSITRGSSNQPQHF
TRBD2 | TRBJ2-3 | once | TRBV5-1 | TGCGCCAGCAGCTTACCCGGGACTAGCGGGACAGATACGCAGTATTTT | CASSLPGTSGTDTQYF
- | TRBJ2-3 | many | TRBV7-8 | TGTGCCAGCAGCCCAGGCGGGGCCGCCGTATGGGATACGCAGTATTTT | CASSPGGAAVWDTQYF
- | TRBJ2-2 | few | TRBV6-5 | TGTGCCAGCAGTTACGGGGGAGGTGGCGGGGAGCTGTTTTTT | CASSYGGGGGELFF
- | TRBJ1-2 | - | TRBV30 | TGTGCCTGGAGTGTACTGGCGGTGGATGGCTACACCTTC | CAWSVLAVDGYTF
- | TRBJ2-7 | many | TRBV29-1 | TGCAGCGTTGAAATCGGGAGCTCCTACGAGCAGTACTTC | CSVEIGSSYEQYF
TRBD1 | TRBJ2-7 | many | TRBV20-1 | TGCAGTGCTGCACAGGGGGCCGAGGGCGAGCAGTACTTC | CSAAQGAEGEQYF
TRBD2 | TRBJ2-1 | many | TRBV24-1 | TGTGCCACCAGTGAACTGGGGCTAGCGGGGGCCGGGTACAATGAGCAGTTCTTC | CATSELGLAGAGYNEQFF
TRBD2 | TRBJ2-5 | many | TRBV12-3/TRBV12-4 | TGTGCCAGCAGGTCACTAGCGGTAGAGACCCAGTACTTC | CASRSLAVETQYF
- | TRBJ2-1 | many | TRBV4-1 | TGCGCCAGCGGAACCACCCGTTACAATGAGCAGTTCTTC | CASGTTRYNEQFF
- | TRBJ2-5 | - | TRBV10-1 | TGCGCCAGCAGTGCTTACATGGAGCAAGAGACCCAGTACTTC | CASSAYMEQETQYF
- | TRBJ2-2 | - | TRBV6-4 | TGTGCCAGCAAGGCGGGGGCGCACACCGGGGAGCTGTTTTTT | CASKAGAHTGELFF
- | TRBJ2-2 | - | TRBV7-9 | TGTGCCAGCAGCTCCGACCAAGTTGGTAACACCGGGGAGCTGTTTTTT | CASSSDQVGNTGELFF
TRBD2 | TRBJ2-5 | few | TRBV5-1 | TGCGCCAGCAGCGGGGGACTAGCGGGCCAAGAGACCCAGTACTTC | CASSGGLAGQETQYF
- | TRBJ1-1 | many | TRBV27 | TGTGCCAGCAGTTTGAACTCTGGGGCTTTATATATGAACACTGAAGCTTTCTTT | CASSLNSGALYMNTEAFF
TRBD1 | TRBJ1-2 | - | TRBV12-3/TRBV12-4 | TGTGCCAGCAGTCCCCAACCGACAGGGGTAGGCTACACCTTC | CASSPQPTGVGYTF
TRBD2 | TRBJ2-1 | few | TRBV6-1 | TGTGCCAGCAGACTACAGTCTAGCGGGAGATTTGGTGAGCAGTTCTTC | CASRLQSSGRFGEQFF
- | TRBJ1-2 | few | TRBV20-1 | TGCAGTGCCGCGGTAGTGAGGGTCGGCTACACCTTC | CSAAVVRVGYTF
TRBD1 | TRBJ1-5 | - | TRBV6-4 | TGTGCCAGCAGTGGGGGACAGGGATTCGGTCAGCCCCAGCATTTT | CASSGGQGFGQPQHF
- | TRBJ1-5 | many | TRBV24-1 | TGTGCCACCAGTGACTCCGACGGGGGCGGCAATCAGCCCCAGCATTTT | CATSDSDGGGNQPQHF
- | TRBJ1-2 | many | TRBV12-3/TRBV12-4 | TGTGCCAGCAGTTTTAGCATCTTGGATGGCTACACCTTC | CASSFSILDGYTF
- | TRBJ1-1 | - | TRBV20-1 | TGCAGTGCTCCCAGGAACACTGAAGCTTTCTTT | CSAPRNTEAFF
- | TRBJ2-3 | many | TRBV12-3/TRBV12-4 | TGTGCCAGCAGCAACTACAGGGAAAGTCTCAGCACAGATACGCAGTATTTT | CASSNYRESLSTDTQYF
- | TRBJ2-6 | few | TRBV20-1 | TGCAGTGCGGGACGACATTTCTCTGGGGCCAACGTCCTGACTTTC | CSAGRHFSGANVLTF
- | TRBJ2-7 | many | TRBV7-8 | TGTGCCAGCAGCTTAGCGAGGACTACCTACGAGCAGTACTTC | CASSLARTTYEQYF
- | TRBJ2-5 | many | TRBV27 | TGTGCCAGCAGTTCTGGGGGTTGGGGCCCAGAGACCCAGTACTTC | CASSSGGWGPETQYF
- | TRBJ2-2 | many | TRBV18 | TGTGCCAGCTCACCACCGGAGACGACCGGGGAGCTGTTTTTT | CASSPPETTGELFF
- | TRBJ2-1 | many | TRBV27 | TGTGCCAGCAGGCTCATCGCGGGCCCAAACAATGAGCAGTTCTTC | CASRLIAGPNNEQFF
TRBD1 | TRBJ1-1 | few | TRBV29-1 | TGCAGCGTCCCAAGCGGACAGGGAGCTGAAGCTTTCTTT | CSVPSGQGAEAFF
- | TRBJ1-1 | few | TRBV9 | TGTGCCAGCAGCGTAGCATCCCTGGGGGAGGTGAACACTGAAGCTTTCTTT | CASSVASLGEVNTEAFF
- | TRBJ1-1 | - | TRBV13 | TGTGCCAGCAGCTTAGGTAGAGGGGGGGACACTGAAGCTTTCTTT | CASSLGRGGDTEAFF
- | TRBJ1-4 | few | TRBV28 | TGTGCCAGCAGTTTAACCAGGGACCAAAAACTGTTTTTT | CASSLTRDQKLFF
TRBD1 | TRBJ1-3 | many | TRBV7-8 | TGTGCCAGCAGCTTATCCGGGACAGGGGTAGGAGACACTGGAAACACCATATATTTT | CASSLSGTGVGDTGNTIYF
- | TRBJ1-6 | few | TRBV5-8 | TGTGCCACCCCAGAGGCTGTAGGCTCCTATAATTCACCCCTCCACTTT | CATPEAVGSYNSPLHF
- | TRBJ2-7 | - | TRBV6-1 | TGTGCCAGCAGGGAGGGACAGAACCTGGGGGAGCAGTACTTC | CASREGQNLGEQYF
TRBD2 | TRBJ2-5 | - | TRBV20-1 | TGCAGTGTTCGGACTAGCGGGATAGAGACCCAGTACTTC | CSVRTSGIETQYF
- | TRBJ1-5 | once | TRBV3-1 | TGTGCCAGCAGCCAATCTCGGCAAGCCTTAAGGGGTCAGCCCCAGCATTTT | CASSQSRQALRGQPQHF
TRBD1 | TRBJ2-7 | many | TRBV20-1 | TGCAGTGCAGCCGCCCGGGACAGGAGACTCTACGAGCAGTACTTC | CSAAARDRRLYEQYF
- | TRBJ1-2 | many | TRBV18 | TGTGCCAGCTCACCACCCGCCAGGGATGGCTACACCTTC | CASSPPARDGYTF
TRBD2 | TRBJ2-1 | few | TRBV20-1 | TGCAGTGCTCCTGGACTAGCCCTGAATGAGCAGTTCTTC | CSAPGLALNEQFF
TRBD1 | TRBJ2-7 | few | TRBV7-3 | TGTGCCAGCAGCGCCGCCGGGACAGGGGGCTTAGGCGAGCAGTACTTC | CASSAAGTGGLGEQYF
TRBD1 | TRBJ1-6 | - | TRBV6-2/TRBV6-3 | TGTGCCAGCAGCCCCGGGACAGTCGATTCACCCCTCCACTTT | CASSPGTVDSPLHF
- | TRBJ2-5 | many | TRBV7-7 | TGTGCTAGCAGCCCGGCGCAGGGTGGTCAGACCCAGTACTTC | CASSPAQGGQTQYF
- | TRBJ1-3 | many | TRBV12-3/TRBV12-4 | TGTGCCAGCAGCCCTCGACAGTTCTCTGGAAACACCATATATTTT | CASSPRQFSGNTIYF